This T cell receptor (beta chain) was documented in a study of identical twins. TCRdb recomputed calls from the 5' RACE reads with MiXCR, one row per CDR3 protein. The table lists a few hundred thousand distinct CDR3 sequences, over 9% of them singletons. Remarks on this clonotype: Antigen unknown.

Study-wide points: Out-of-frame alpha sequences that twins shared showed excess low generation probability. Twin sharing of out-of-frame TCR alpha was underestimated by models in monozygotic pairs. Without tracking the same donors, conclusions rested on cross-sectional statistical analysis.

These data are also associated with another study on yellow fever vaccine responses in identical twins.

The receptor's source is a woman younger than 30 in good health. The material sequenced was CD8+ T cells sorted from blood.

CDR3 coding DNA: TGTGCCAGCAGCTTAGTGACGGGAGGGTTGTCAGATACGCAGTATTTT. It yields the protein CASSLVTGGLSDTQYF. V is TRBV7-3 and J is TRBJ2-3; TRBD2 agrees at 8 bases. This CDR3 comprises 16 residues. The V gene end was trimmed by 2 bases and the J gene end by 4 bases; junction bases not matched to a gene: 8. CDR1 SGHTA and CDR2 FQGTGA come from the germline V gene.